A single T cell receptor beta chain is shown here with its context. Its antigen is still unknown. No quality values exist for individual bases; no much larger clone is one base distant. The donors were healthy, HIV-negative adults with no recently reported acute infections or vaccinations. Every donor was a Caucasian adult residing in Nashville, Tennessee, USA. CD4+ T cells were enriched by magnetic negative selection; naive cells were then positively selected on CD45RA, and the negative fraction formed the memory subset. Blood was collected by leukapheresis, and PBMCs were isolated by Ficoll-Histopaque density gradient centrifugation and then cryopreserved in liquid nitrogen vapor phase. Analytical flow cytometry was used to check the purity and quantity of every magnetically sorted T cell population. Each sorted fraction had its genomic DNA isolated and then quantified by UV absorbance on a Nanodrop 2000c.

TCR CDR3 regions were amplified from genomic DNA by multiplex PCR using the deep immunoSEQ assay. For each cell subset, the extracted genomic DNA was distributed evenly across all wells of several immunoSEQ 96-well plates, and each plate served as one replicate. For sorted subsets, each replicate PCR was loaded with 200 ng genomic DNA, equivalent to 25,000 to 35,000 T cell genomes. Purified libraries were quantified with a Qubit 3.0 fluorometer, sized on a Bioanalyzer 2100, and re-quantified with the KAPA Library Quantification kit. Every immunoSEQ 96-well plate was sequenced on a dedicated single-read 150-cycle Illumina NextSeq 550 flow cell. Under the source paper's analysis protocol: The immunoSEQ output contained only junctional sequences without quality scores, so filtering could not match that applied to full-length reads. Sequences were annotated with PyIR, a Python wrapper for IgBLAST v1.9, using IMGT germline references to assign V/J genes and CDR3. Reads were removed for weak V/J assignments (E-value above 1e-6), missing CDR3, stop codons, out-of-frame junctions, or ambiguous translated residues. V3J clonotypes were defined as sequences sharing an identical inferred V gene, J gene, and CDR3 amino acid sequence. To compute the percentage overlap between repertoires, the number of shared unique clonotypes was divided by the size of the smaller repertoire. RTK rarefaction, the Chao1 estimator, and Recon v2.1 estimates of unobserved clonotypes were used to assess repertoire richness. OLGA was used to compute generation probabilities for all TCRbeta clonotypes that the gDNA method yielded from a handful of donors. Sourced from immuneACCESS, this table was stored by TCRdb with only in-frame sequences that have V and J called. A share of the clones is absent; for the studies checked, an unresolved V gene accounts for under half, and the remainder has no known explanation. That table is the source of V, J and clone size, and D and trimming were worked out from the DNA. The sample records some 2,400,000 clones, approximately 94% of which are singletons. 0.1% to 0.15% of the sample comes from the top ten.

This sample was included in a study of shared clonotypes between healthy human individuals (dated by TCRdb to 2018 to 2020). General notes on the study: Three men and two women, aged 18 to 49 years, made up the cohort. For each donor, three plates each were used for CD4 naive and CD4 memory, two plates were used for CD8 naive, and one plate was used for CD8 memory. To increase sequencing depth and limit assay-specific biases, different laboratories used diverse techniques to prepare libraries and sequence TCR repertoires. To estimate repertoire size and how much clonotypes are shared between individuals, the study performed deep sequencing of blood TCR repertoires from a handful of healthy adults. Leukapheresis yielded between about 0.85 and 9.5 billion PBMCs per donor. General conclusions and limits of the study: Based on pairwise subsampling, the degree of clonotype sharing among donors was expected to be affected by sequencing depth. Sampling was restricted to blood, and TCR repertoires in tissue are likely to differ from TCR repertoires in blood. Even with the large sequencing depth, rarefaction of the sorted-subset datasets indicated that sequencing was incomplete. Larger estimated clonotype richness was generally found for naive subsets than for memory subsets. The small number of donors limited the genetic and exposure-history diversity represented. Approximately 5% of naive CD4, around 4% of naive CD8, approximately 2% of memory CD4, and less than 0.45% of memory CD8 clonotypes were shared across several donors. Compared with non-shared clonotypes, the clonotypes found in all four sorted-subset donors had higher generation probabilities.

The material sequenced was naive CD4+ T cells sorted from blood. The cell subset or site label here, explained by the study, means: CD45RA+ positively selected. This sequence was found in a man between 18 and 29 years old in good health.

The CDR3 loop reads CASVETSGNYEQYF. The DNA sequence reads TGTGCCAGCGTCGAGACTAGCGGGAACTACGAGCAGTACTTC. Recombination connected TRBV11-3 to TRBJ2-7, and TRBD2 matches 11 of the central bases. V and J are trimmed by 8 bases and 3 bases, and the gene matches miss 6 bases of the junction. The CDR3 runs 14 residues from the cysteine to the phenylalanine. The sequence is cut down to CDR3 DNA, 42 bases in frame from base 1. The germline V gene yields SGHNT for CDR1 and YENEEA for CDR2.